This T cell receptor (beta chain) is from a study of CD8 T cells in Susac syndrome. At the level of the study: Blood was drawn from patients with Susac syndrome. At that point, they were therapy-naive, on corticosteroids, or on intravenous immunoglobulin alone. Study-level findings and limits: An acknowledgment was made by the study that its TCR sequencing and HLA analysis involved relatively few individuals.

cDNA came from about 0.5 to 1 ug RNA primed by random hexamers. TCRdb re-analysed the immunoSEQ multiplex PCR reads in MiXCR, keeping a single row per CDR3 protein. This table holds some 96,000 distinct CDR3 sequences, 90% to 95% found once. A note on this clonotype: Its target is not known.

Sequencing targeted TCR beta in blood CD8+ and CD4+ T cells. Purification of the CD8+ and CD4+ T cells relied on negative isolation, and TEMRA cells underwent FACS enrichment. The sequencing input was CD4+ T cells from PBMCs. This TCR was sampled from a human donor with Susac syndrome.

The CDR3 DNA reads as TGTGCCAGCAGCCCACAGGAGGGGTGGTCCTACGAGCAGTACTTC. It encodes CASSPQEGWSYEQYF. The genes are TRBV7-9 and TRBJ2-7; the D gene is possibly TRBD2 (6 bases). Trimming cost V 5 bases and J 1 base, with 15 bases left between them. This CDR3 has 15 residues. CDR1 is SEHNR, CDR2 FQNEAQ, per germline (reference sequence).